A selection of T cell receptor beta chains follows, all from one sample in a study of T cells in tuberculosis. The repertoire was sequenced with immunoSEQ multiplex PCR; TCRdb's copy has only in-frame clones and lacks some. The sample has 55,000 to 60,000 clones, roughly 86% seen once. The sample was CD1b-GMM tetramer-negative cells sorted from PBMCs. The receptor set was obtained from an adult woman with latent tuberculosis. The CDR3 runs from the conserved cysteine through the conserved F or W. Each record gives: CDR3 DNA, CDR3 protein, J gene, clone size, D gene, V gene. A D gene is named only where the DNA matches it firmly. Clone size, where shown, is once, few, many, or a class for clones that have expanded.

DNA: TGTGCCAGCTCACCGATAGCTAGACAGGGGGCGGGCACTGAAGCTTTCTTT
CDR3: CASSPIARQGAGTEAFF
J: TRBJ1-1
size: NA
D: TRBD1
V: TRBV18

DNA: TGTGCCAGCAGTCCCGGCGGACAGGGCCCCTACGAGCAGTACTTC
CDR3: CASSPGGQGPYEQYF
J: TRBJ2-7
size: NA
D: TRBD1
V: TRBV6-6

DNA: TGTGCCAGCAGCCAGGCTAGCGGGGGGGCCTGGAATGAGCAGTTCTTC
CDR3: CASSQASGGAWNEQFF
J: TRBJ2-1
size: NA
D: TRBD2
V: TRBV4-2

DNA: TGTGCCAGCAGTTCGGGACAGTCCTACAATGAGCAGTTCTTC
CDR3: CASSSGQSYNEQFF
J: TRBJ2-1
size: NA
D: TRBD1
V: TRBV27

DNA: TGTGCCAGCTCCCGCACGGCGGGCTTAGGCTACACCTTC
CDR3: CASSRTAGLGYTF
J: TRBJ1-2
size: NA
D: NA
V: TRBV18

DNA: TGTGCCAGCAGCTATGACAGGGCCACTGAAGCTTTCTTT
CDR3: CASSYDRATEAFF
J: TRBJ1-1
size: NA
D: TRBD1
V: TRBV11-1

DNA: TGCGCCAGCAGCCCGGGCGGGTTGCGCCACTACTACGAGCAGTACTTC
CDR3: CASSPGGLRHYYEQYF
J: TRBJ2-7
size: NA
D: NA
V: TRBV5-1

DNA: TGTGCCAGCAGCGTAGATCCCGCGCCCCTGACTAGCGGGAGTCAAGATACGCAGTATTTT
CDR3: CASSVDPAPLTSGSQDTQYF
J: TRBJ2-3
size: NA
D: TRBD2
V: TRBV9

DNA: TGCGCCAGCAGCTTGGACCAGAATGGCTACACCTTC
CDR3: CASSLDQNGYTF
J: TRBJ1-2
size: NA
D: NA
V: TRBV5-1

DNA: TGTGCCAGCTCACTGACTAGCGGAGACACCGGGGAGCTGTTTTTT
CDR3: CASSLTSGDTGELFF
J: TRBJ2-2
size: NA
D: TRBD2
V: TRBV18

DNA: TGCGCCAGCAGCCAAGTCGGGGGGGCGAACACTGAAGCTTTCTTT
CDR3: CASSQVGGANTEAFF
J: TRBJ1-1
size: NA
D: NA
V: TRBV4-1

DNA: TGTGCCAGCAGCGTACTAGCGGGGAACACCGGGGAGCTGTTTTTT
CDR3: CASSVLAGNTGELFF
J: TRBJ2-2
size: few
D: TRBD2
V: TRBV9

DNA: TGTGCCAGCAGTGAAGGGGCTAATCAGCCCCAGCATTTT
CDR3: CASSEGANQPQHF
J: TRBJ1-5
size: NA
D: NA
V: TRBV6-4

DNA: TGTGCCAGCAGCCTCAGTCAGGAGCCCCAGCATTTT
CDR3: CASSLSQEPQHF
J: TRBJ1-5
size: NA
D: NA
V: TRBV7-2

DNA: TGTGCCATCACATCAGGACAGGGCAACAACGAGCAGTACTTC
CDR3: CAITSGQGNNEQYF
J: TRBJ2-7
size: NA
D: TRBD1
V: TRBV10-3

DNA: TGTGCCAGCAGTCAGGACAGGGGGCTCGATGAGCAGTTCTTC
CDR3: CASSQDRGLDEQFF
J: TRBJ2-1
size: NA
D: TRBD1
V: TRBV6-6

DNA: TGTGCCAGCAGCTCTCCCCCCGGGGAGCTGTTTTTT
CDR3: CASSSPPGELFF
J: TRBJ2-2
size: NA
D: NA
V: TRBV5-6

DNA: TGTGCCATCAGCGGGACAGCGAATGAAAAACTGTTTTTT
CDR3: CAISGTANEKLFF
J: TRBJ1-4
size: NA
D: TRBD1
V: TRBV10-3

DNA: TGTGCCAGCAGCCGAGGGAACACTGAAGCTTTCTTT
CDR3: CASSRGNTEAFF
J: TRBJ1-1
size: once
D: NA
V: TRBV7-9

DNA: TGTGCCAGCAGTCCCCAACCGGGTACGCAGTATTTT
CDR3: CASSPQPGTQYF
J: TRBJ2-3
size: NA
D: NA
V: TRBV14

DNA: TGTGCCAGCAGCCCAGGACAGGGACAAAAACTGTTCTTT
CDR3: CASSPGQGQKLFF
J: TRBJ1-4
size: NA
D: TRBD1
V: TRBV7-9

DNA: TGTGCCAGCAGCTTCACAGGGGGTATGAACACTGAAGCTTTCTTT
CDR3: CASSFTGGMNTEAFF
J: TRBJ1-1
size: once
D: TRBD1
V: TRBV7-2

DNA: TGTGCCAGCAGTACTAGCGGGGGAAAGACCCAGTACTTC
CDR3: CASSTSGGKTQYF
J: TRBJ2-5
size: NA
D: TRBD2
V: TRBV14

DNA: TGTGCCAGCAGCCCGGGACAGAGAGAGAATGAGCAGTTCTTC
CDR3: CASSPGQRENEQFF
J: TRBJ2-1
size: NA
D: TRBD1
V: TRBV5-7

DNA: TGCAGCGTGGATCGACAGGGTCAAGAGACCCAGTACTTC
CDR3: CSVDRQGQETQYF
J: TRBJ2-5
size: NA
D: TRBD1
V: TRBV29-1

DNA: TGTGCCAGCAGGTCGGAAGGGGTCACCGGGGAGCTGTTTTTT
CDR3: CASRSEGVTGELFF
J: TRBJ2-2
size: NA
D: NA
V: TRBV6-5

DNA: TGTGCCAGCTCACCACTCGTATCAGGGGCTACGTCTAACTATGGCTACACCTTC
CDR3: CASSPLVSGATSNYGYTF
J: TRBJ1-2
size: once
D: NA
V: TRBV18

DNA: TGTGCCAGCAGCCTACCACCAGCGACCCAAGAGACCCAGTACTTC
CDR3: CASSLPPATQETQYF
J: TRBJ2-5
size: NA
D: NA
V: TRBV9

DNA: TGTGCCAGCAGCTTGAATGGACAGAGCTACGAGCAGTACTTC
CDR3: CASSLNGQSYEQYF
J: TRBJ2-7
size: NA
D: NA
V: TRBV5-6

DNA: TGTGCCAGCAGCTTGGTTGGCGGGGGAAGCTCCTACAATGAGCAGTTCTTC
CDR3: CASSLVGGGSSYNEQFF
J: TRBJ2-1
size: NA
D: TRBD2
V: TRBV5-6

DNA: TGTGCCAGCCAAGGGGACATCTATGGCTACACCTTC
CDR3: CASQGDIYGYTF
J: TRBJ1-2
size: medium-sized
D: NA
V: TRBV7-9

DNA: TGTGCCAGCAGCTTCGAGGGACAGCGCACAGATACGCAGTATTTT
CDR3: CASSFEGQRTDTQYF
J: TRBJ2-3
size: NA
D: TRBD1
V: TRBV11-3

DNA: TGTGCCAGCAGCTTAGGACAGGGGTGGACAGAGACCCAGTACTTC
CDR3: CASSLGQGWTETQYF
J: TRBJ2-5
size: NA
D: TRBD1
V: TRBV7-2

DNA: TGTGCCAGCAGCCCTTACAGGGGGCTAACTGAAGCTTTCTTT
CDR3: CASSPYRGLTEAFF
J: TRBJ1-1
size: NA
D: TRBD1
V: TRBV13

DNA: TGTGCCAGCAGTCCAACGAACACCGGGGAGCTGTTTTTT
CDR3: CASSPTNTGELFF
J: TRBJ2-2
size: few
D: NA
V: TRBV6-5

DNA: TGTGCCAGCAGCTTCCGCCCGGGCTACAATGAGCAGTTCTTC
CDR3: CASSFRPGYNEQFF
J: TRBJ2-1
size: NA
D: NA
V: TRBV7-3

DNA: TGTGCCAGCGAACCTAGCGGAACTAGCACAGATACGCAGTATTTT
CDR3: CASEPSGTSTDTQYF
J: TRBJ2-3
size: NA
D: TRBD2
V: TRBV5-6

DNA: TGTGCCAGCACCCTCCGGGACTACCAAGAGACCCAGTACTTC
CDR3: CASTLRDYQETQYF
J: TRBJ2-5
size: NA
D: NA
V: TRBV7-2

DNA: TGTGCCAGCAGTTTGCGGGACAGGTTCAATGAGCAGTTCTTC
CDR3: CASSLRDRFNEQFF
J: TRBJ2-1
size: NA
D: TRBD1
V: TRBV27

DNA: TGTGCCAGCAGCTCGCACGGACTAGCGATCACAGATACGCAGTATTTT
CDR3: CASSSHGLAITDTQYF
J: TRBJ2-3
size: NA
D: TRBD2
V: TRBV5-4

DNA: TGTGCCAGCAGCTTAGGATCCAGGGGCGGCTACACCTTC
CDR3: CASSLGSRGGYTF
J: TRBJ1-2
size: NA
D: NA
V: TRBV7-2

DNA: TGTGCCAGCAGCTCCCGACAGGGAAGCGCACCCCTCCACTTT
CDR3: CASSSRQGSAPLHF
J: TRBJ1-6
size: few
D: TRBD1
V: TRBV5-8

DNA: TGTGCCAGCAGCCCGGGACAGAGGGGCACCGGGGAGCTGTTTTTT
CDR3: CASSPGQRGTGELFF
J: TRBJ2-2
size: NA
D: TRBD1
V: TRBV7-2

DNA: TGCGCCAGCAGCCCAAGATACGGGCTAAGGACTAATTTCGTAGCTTTCTTT
CDR3: CASSPRYGLRTNFVAFF
J: TRBJ1-1
size: once
D: NA
V: TRBV4-3

DNA: TGTGCCAGCAGCGTTGACGGGGAGGGAGCCGGGGAGCTGTTTTTT
CDR3: CASSVDGEGAGELFF
J: TRBJ2-2
size: few
D: TRBD2
V: TRBV9

DNA: TGTGCCAGCAGTGAAGTAAGGGACAGGGTATACCAGCCCCAGCATTTT
CDR3: CASSEVRDRVYQPQHF
J: TRBJ1-5
size: NA
D: TRBD1
V: TRBV6-1

DNA: TGTGCCAGCAGCTTCAACGACTGGAGCAGAACAGGGGGAAACACCATATATTTT
CDR3: CASSFNDWSRTGGNTIYF
J: TRBJ1-3
size: NA
D: NA
V: TRBV11-2

DNA: TGTGCCAGCAGTACAGGGGGCTTAGGGTCACCCCTCCACTTT
CDR3: CASSTGGLGSPLHF
J: TRBJ1-6
size: NA
D: TRBD1
V: TRBV28

DNA: TGTGCCAGCAGCCAAACCGGGACTGGAAACACCATATATTTT
CDR3: CASSQTGTGNTIYF
J: TRBJ1-3
size: NA
D: NA
V: TRBV4-2

DNA: TGCGCCAGCAGCCAGCCAGGCGCGGGAGGGAGCACAGATACGCAGTATTTT
CDR3: CASSQPGAGGSTDTQYF
J: TRBJ2-3
size: NA
D: TRBD2
V: TRBV4-1

DNA: TGTGCCAGTAGTAATGGAGGGGGCGCGTGGGGCTACACCTTC
CDR3: CASSNGGGAWGYTF
J: TRBJ1-2
size: NA
D: TRBD1
V: TRBV19

DNA: TGTGCCAGCAGCGTGAAACAGGGGGGTAATGAAAAACTGTTTTTT
CDR3: CASSVKQGGNEKLFF
J: TRBJ1-4
size: NA
D: TRBD1
V: TRBV9

DNA: TGTGCCAGCAGCGTCCGGACTCGAACTAATGAAAAACTGTTTTTT
CDR3: CASSVRTRTNEKLFF
J: TRBJ1-4
size: NA
D: NA
V: TRBV7-2

DNA: TGTGCCAGCCTAGGGACAGGGGGGCGCTATAGCAATCAGCCCCAGCATTTT
CDR3: CASLGTGGRYSNQPQHF
J: TRBJ1-5
size: NA
D: TRBD1
V: TRBV28

DNA: TGCGCCAGCAGCTCAGGACAGGTGATTAACTATGGCTACACCTTC
CDR3: CASSSGQVINYGYTF
J: TRBJ1-2
size: once
D: TRBD1
V: TRBV5-1

DNA: TGTGCCAGTAGTATAGTGAACGGCCAAGAGACCCAGTACTTC
CDR3: CASSIVNGQETQYF
J: TRBJ2-5
size: NA
D: NA
V: TRBV19

DNA: TGCAGTGCGACAGAGAACACTGAAGCTTTCTTT
CDR3: CSATENTEAFF
J: TRBJ1-1
size: NA
D: NA
V: TRBV20-1

DNA: TGCGCCAGCAGCCCTGGACTAGCGGGAGTCCGGGAGCGAGAGACCCAGTACTTC
CDR3: CASSPGLAGVRERETQYF
J: TRBJ2-5
size: NA
D: TRBD2
V: TRBV4-1

DNA: TGTGCTAGTGGTCTCTCAGGCCTATCCTACGAGCAGTACTTC
CDR3: CASGLSGLSYEQYF
J: TRBJ2-7
size: NA
D: NA
V: TRBV12-5

DNA: TGCGCCAGCAGTGGGGCCGTGTCTGACGAGCAGTACTTC
CDR3: CASSGAVSDEQYF
J: TRBJ2-7
size: NA
D: NA
V: TRBV10-2